The rows below give T cell receptor beta chains drawn from one sample of a study of OX40 agonist ivuxolimab in advanced cancers. The method was immunoSEQ multiplex PCR; TCRdb's version includes in-frame clones alone and lacks a portion of them. The sample carries around 34,000 clones, about 84% recorded once. The input for sequencing was CD4+ or CD8+ T cells sorted from blood, taken in a trial of the OX40 agonist ivuxolimab. All receptors derive from an adult with an advanced solid tumor such as melanoma, head and neck, liver or kidney cancer. The CDR3 runs from the conserved cysteine through the conserved F or W. Each record gives: CDR3 protein, J gene, V gene, clone size. Only part of the rows carry a size: once, few, many, or a class if the clone is expanded.

CASIGLNTDTQYF | TRBJ2-3 | TRBV2 | .
CASSSRDSSLETQYF | TRBJ2-5 | TRBV7-8 | .
CAWSVSAGGNTEAFF | TRBJ1-1 | TRBV30 | .
CASSLGTGTYEQYF | TRBJ2-7 | TRBV5-1 | .
CASSLGQAVSSYNSPLHF | TRBJ1-6 | TRBV5-5 | .
CASSERETAHEQYF | . | TRBV6-1 | .
CSVEETGGIAYEQYF | TRBJ2-7 | TRBV29-1 | .
CASSLSGGGITEAFF | TRBJ1-1 | TRBV27 | .
CAWTRWDTEAFF | TRBJ1-1 | TRBV30 | few
CASSFRGLAYEQYF | TRBJ2-7 | TRBV7-2 | .
CASSIFAGGAETQYF | TRBJ2-5 | TRBV19 | .
CASSVIKGDSTGSYGYTF | TRBJ1-2 | TRBV9 | .
CASSAQGSSSYEQYF | TRBJ2-7 | TRBV4-1 | .
CASSQDLRTGGNEQYF | . | TRBV5-4 | .
CASSERTGTYEQYF | TRBJ2-7 | TRBV6-1 | .
CASSGQEDTIYF | TRBJ1-3 | TRBV7-8 | once
CASSLVGFQETQYF | TRBJ2-5 | TRBV7-9 | .
CASRVRSGGQDEQYF | TRBJ2-7 | TRBV28 | .
CASSIADSYEQYF | TRBJ2-7 | TRBV19 | .
CASSLAAGVGETQYF | TRBJ2-5 | TRBV7-8 | .
CASSLDLYNEQFF | TRBJ2-1 | TRBV27 | .
CASSLPGLATGELFF | TRBJ2-2 | TRBV4-1 | .
CATPRRQNEQFF | TRBJ2-1 | TRBV5-1 | few
CASSTSSRTEAFF | TRBJ1-1 | TRBV27 | .
CASSPYISGSSTDTQYF | TRBJ2-3 | TRBV7-3 | .
CASTVIAEQFF | TRBJ2-1 | TRBV6-5 | .
CAISIEGAGANVLTF | TRBJ2-6 | TRBV6-1 | .
CASSYSNGNTEAFF | TRBJ1-1 | TRBV19 | .
CASSSLGNTGELFF | TRBJ2-2 | TRBV7-3 | .
CASTAGNSYEQYF | TRBJ2-7 | TRBV19 | .
CASSVSGTLEQYF | TRBJ2-7 | TRBV4-1 | .
CASSYGSSSYNEQFF | TRBJ2-1 | TRBV6-5 | .
CASSYEGTNYGYTF | TRBJ1-2 | TRBV6-5 | once
CASSLLEGHFAQQYF | TRBJ2-7 | TRBV14 | .
CASSAPFWAGANVLTF | TRBJ2-6 | TRBV6-4 | .
CASSLIVTSNEQFF | TRBJ2-1 | TRBV28 | .
CASSLDSIGETQYF | TRBJ2-5 | TRBV27 | .
CASSFSAGGPNEQFF | TRBJ2-1 | TRBV5-4 | .
CASSLAAGGQETQYF | TRBJ2-5 | TRBV14 | once
CASSSLTYYNEQFF | TRBJ2-1 | TRBV5-1 | .
CASRDPAAREAFF | TRBJ1-1 | TRBV27 | few
CASSQDLAGVLFF | TRBJ2-1 | TRBV4-1 | .
CASSFDSSYEQYF | TRBJ2-7 | TRBV27 | .
CASSQTGGDGELFF | TRBJ2-2 | TRBV4-1 | .
CASSSGQGIYEQYF | TRBJ2-7 | TRBV5-1 | .
CASSLEYLAGELFF | TRBJ2-2 | TRBV5-4 | .
CASSGAPQETQYF | TRBJ2-5 | TRBV27 | .
CASSGQRGFYEQYF | TRBJ2-7 | TRBV9 | .
CASSEWGLQPQHF | TRBJ1-5 | TRBV2 | many
CASSQEAGGYEQYF | TRBJ2-7 | TRBV4-2 | .